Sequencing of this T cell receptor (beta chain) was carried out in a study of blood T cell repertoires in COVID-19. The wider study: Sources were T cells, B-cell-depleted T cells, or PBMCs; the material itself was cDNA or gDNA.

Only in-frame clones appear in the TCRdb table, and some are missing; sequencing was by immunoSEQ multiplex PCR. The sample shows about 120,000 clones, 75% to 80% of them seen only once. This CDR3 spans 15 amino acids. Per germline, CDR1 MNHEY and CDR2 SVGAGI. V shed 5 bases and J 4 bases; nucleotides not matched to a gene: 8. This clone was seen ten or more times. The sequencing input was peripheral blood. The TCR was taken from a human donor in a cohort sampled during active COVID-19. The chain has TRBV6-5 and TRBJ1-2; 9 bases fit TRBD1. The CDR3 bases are TGTGCCAGCAGTCTCGGACAGGGGAGAGGCTATGGCTACACCTTC. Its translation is CASSLGQGRGYGYTF.